This T cell receptor (beta chain) was sequenced for a study of blood T cell repertoires in COVID-19. Looking at the study overall: Sample material is recorded as cDNA or gDNA derived from T cells, B-cell-depleted T cells, or PBMCs.

Authors' analysis steps: By means of reference gene primer amplification, nucleated cell counts were estimated. Data came from immunoSEQ multiplex PCR; TCRdb stores just in-frame clones and leaves some out. V and J calls and clone size are copied from that table; D and trimming were computed from the DNA. The sample has approximately 300,000 clones; about 85% are singletons. Losses at the gene ends were 3 bases for V and 1 base for J; bases not matched to a gene: 6. The CDR3 extends over 16 amino acids. The germline gives CDR1 MNHEY, CDR2 SMNVEV (reference sequence). The material sequenced was peripheral blood. This chain links TRBV27 with TRBJ2-3; 8 bases line up with TRBD2. The clonotype comes from a woman aged 50 to 60 with active or convalescent COVID-19. The CDR3 nucleotides read TGTGCCAGCAGTTTCTGGCGGGGGGCAGGCACAGATACGCAGTATTTT. Translating gives CASSFWRGAGTDTQYF.